These 21 T cell receptor beta chains came from one sample sequenced in a study. In TCRdb, the 5' RACE reads were re-called with MiXCR into one record per CDR3 protein. The profile covers some 57,000 distinct CDR3 sequences, with more than 15% appearing a single time and roughly 2.4% taken by the ten largest. Sequencing input: naive CD4+ T cells sorted from blood. Subset in this sample: naive CD4+ T cells, CD4+CD45RA+CD25-. The receptors derive from a female donor with breast cancer.

The chain combines TRBV6-2 or TRBV6-3 with TRBJ2-7, with TRBD2 matching 12 bases. This CDR3 spans 17 amino acids. Germline assignment: CDR1 MNHEY and CDR2 SVGEGT. V shed 6 bases and J 0 bases; nucleotides not matched to a gene: 9. CDR3 nucleotides: TGTGCCAGCAGACCACAGGGACTAGCGGGCCACTCCTACGAGCAGTACTTC. It translates to CASRPQGLAGHSYEQYF.

A word on this clonotype: A clone one base away is much larger, so this may be a read error. The CDR3: CACSVSGGGETQYF. The DNA for the CDR3 is TGTGCCTGCAGCGTATCGGGGGGCGGGGAGACCCAGTACTTC. The chain recombines TRBV9 with TRBJ2-5; D is possibly TRBD2 (7 bases). This CDR3 has 14 residues. The germline CDR1 and CDR2 sequences are SGDLS and YYNGEE.

About this clonotype itself: The conserved closing phenylalanine or tryptophan is absent in this CDR3, likely reflecting a read error. V usage is TRBV28 and J usage is TRBJ1-1; no clear D gene. Germline lookup yields CDR1 MDHEN and CDR2 SYDVKM. This CDR3 has 11 residues. V lost 5 bases to trimming and J lost 11 bases, with 12 bases between them. This CDR3 is CASSGRRTAFS. CDR3 nucleotide sequence: TGTGCCAGCAGTGGGAGGAGGACGGCTTTCTCT.

This clonotype was seen a few times. This chain joins TRBV25-1 and TRBJ2-5; 7 nucleotides match TRBD1. The V gene end was trimmed by 8 bases and the J gene end by 5 bases; junction bases not matched to a gene: 11. CDR3 length equals 14 residues. Germline CDR1 is MGHDK and CDR2 is SYGVNS. CDR3 in DNA: TGTGCCAGCTCCGAAGAGGGGGCTGGGGAGACCCAGTACTTC. This codes for CASSEEGAGETQYF.

CDR3 sequence (DNA): TGTGCCAGCAGCTTAACTTCGACTAGCGGGAACTCCTACAATGAGCAGTTCTTC. This gives the protein CASSLTSTSGNSYNEQFF. The rearrangement uses TRBV7-3 and TRBJ2-1; TRBD2 matches 11 bases. V shed 0 bases, J shed 0 bases, and the junction held 4 bases outside the gene matches. The germline CDR1 and CDR2 sequences are SGHTA and FQGTGA. The CDR3 sequence is 18 residues long.

Remarks on this clonotype: The conserved phenylalanine or tryptophan normally closing the CDR3 is absent here, so this likely arose from a read error. It is unclear where the CDR3 begins or ends on the DNA, so no DNA is shown, and the CDR3 is as TCRdb lists it. This chain uses TRBV28 with TRBJ1-2. Germline CDR1 is MDHEN and CDR2 is SYDVKM. The CDR3 adds up to 14 amino acids, both ends counted. CDR3 in amino acids: CASTFQSETNGCTL.

This clonotype was detected only a few times. The rearrangement joins TRBV5-6 to TRBJ1-2; D is perhaps TRBD1 (5 bases). CDR3 length: 13 amino acids. Germline CDR1 SGHDT, CDR2 YYEEEE. Trimming shortened V by 6 bases and J by 8 bases, and 17 bases separated the two germline ends. The CDR3 spells CASTSDSRGGYTF. In nucleotides, the CDR3 is TGTGCCAGCACCTCTGACAGCCGCGGGGGCTACACCTTC.

In this sample, this clonotype turned up many times. The rearrangement links TRBV29-1 to TRBJ1-5, with D possibly matching TRBD1 (5 bases). Germline CDR1 is SQVTM and CDR2 is ANQGSEA. V dropped 7 bases and J dropped 4 bases, with 14 bases sitting between them. The CDR3 length is 13 residues. CDR3 sequence reads: CSAARGMNQPQHF. The CDR3 bases are TGCAGCGCGGCGAGGGGTATGAATCAGCCCCAGCATTTT. The entire variable domain, with the rest obtained from reference TRBV29-1 and TRBJ1-5, is as follows: SAVISQKPSRDICQRGTSLTIQCQVDSQVTMMFWYRQQPGQSLTLIATANQGSEATYESGFVIDKFPISRPNLTFSTLTVSNMSPEDSSIYLCSAARGMNQPQHFGDGTRLSIL.

This rearrangement joins TRBV7-2 to TRBJ2-6; 8 nucleotides match TRBD2. There are 16 residues in the CDR3. From germline, CDR1 is SGHTA and CDR2 FQGNSA. V was pared by 1 base and J by 4 bases, with 3 bases of the junction left unmatched. CDR3 nucleotides: TGTGCCAGCAGCTTAGACGCGGGAGGCGGGGCCAACGTCCTGACTTTC. Its translation: CASSLDAGGGANVLTF.

This clonotype has more than one count but fewer than ten. The chain employs TRBV12-3 or TRBV12-4 and TRBJ1-1; D remains unclear. This CDR3 has 15 amino acids. V lost 9 bases and J lost 1, with 18 bases in between. The CDR3 DNA is TGTGCCAGTAGTAAAAGACTAAGCGGGAACACTGAAGCTTTCTTT. This sequence encodes CASSKRLSGNTEAFF.

The table lists this clonotype with a few counts. The chain combines TRBV20-1 with TRBJ2-3; D possibly matches TRBD1 or TRBD2 (6 bases each). The ends were cut back, 7 bases at V and 0 bases at J, with 11 bases in the middle. This CDR3 comprises 13 residues. Germline V CDR1 and CDR2: DFQATT, SNEGSKA (reference sequence). The CDR3 DNA follows: TGCAGTGTGGGGGGACACAGCACAGATACGCAGTATTTT. As protein: CSVGGHSTDTQYF.

This clonotype was detected ten times or more. This rearrangement joins TRBV9 to TRBJ2-3; D remains unclear. This CDR3 has 15 residues. The V and J ends lost 4 bases and 2 bases respectively, with 14 bases between them. Per the germline V gene, CDR1 is SGDLS and CDR2 is YYNGEE. For the CDR3, the DNA is TGTGCCAGCAGCCTAGAAGGTGCACCCACAGATACGCAGTATTTT. The encoded protein is CASSLEGAPTDTQYF.

In this sample, this clonotype turned up many times. The chain uses TRBV7-6 and TRBJ2-1; possibly TRBD2 for D (6 bases). CDR3 length equals 16 residues. V lost 1 base and J 2 bases, leaving 12 bases between the germline ends. Germline-derived CDR1 and CDR2 are SGHVS and FNYEAQ. The CDR3 loop is CASSLDSGATYNEQFF. As DNA, the CDR3 is TGTGCCAGCAGCTTAGACTCGGGAGCAACCTACAATGAGCAGTTCTTC.

The genes are TRBV7-9 and TRBJ2-3; unclear D gene. Germline CDR1 and CDR2: SEHNR and FQNEAQ (reference sequence). The V end lost 0 bases, the J end lost 3 bases, and 10 bases lay between the germline ends. The CDR3 runs 15 residues. The CDR3 loop is CASSLALTATDTQYF. The CDR3 DNA follows: TGTGCCAGCAGCTTAGCTCTGACGGCTACAGATACGCAGTATTTT.

As regards this clonotype: The junction does not match germline at one end; this may be a read error. The chain carries TRBV20-1 and TRBJ1-1, with D perhaps matching TRBD1 (6 bases). Looked up from germline, CDR1 is DFQATT and CDR2 is SNEGSKA (reference sequence). This CDR3 has 10 residues. The chain's CDR3 is CGLQGTEAFF. The CDR3 DNA reads as TGCGGACTACAGGGCACTGAGGCTTTCTTT.

This clonotype has at least ten counts. CDR3 nucleotide sequence: TGTGCCAGCAGCTTAGCTAGTTACAGAACAGATACGCAGTATTTT. Amino acids: CASSLASYRTDTQYF. The chain carries TRBV11-1 and TRBJ2-3; D not resolved. Trimming removed 0 bases from V and 3 bases from J, with 10 bases in between. This CDR3 comprises 15 residues. Germline V gives CDR1 SGHAT, CDR2 FQDESV (reference sequence).

This clonotype was recorded only once. With a much larger clone just one base away, this may be a read error. Likely a read error: the CDR3 ends without its conserved phenylalanine or tryptophan. The CDR3 region is CASSQVLQHTQYL. The CDR3 DNA reads as TGCGCCAGCAGCCAAGTTCTACAGCATACGCAGTATCTT. The J gene is TRBJ2-3, the V gene TRBV4-1; D remains unclear. CDR3 size: 13 residues. Trimming left V 1 base short and J 7 bases short, with 9 bases between. The germline V gene has CDR1 MGHRA and CDR2 YSYEKL.

This clonotype was counted many times. The rearrangement uses TRBV29-1 and TRBJ2-1; 8 positions agree with TRBD2. V shed 4 bases, J shed 10 bases, and the junction held 9 bases outside the gene matches. This CDR3 contains 13 residues. Germline V gene lookup returns CDR1 SQVTM and CDR2 ANQGSEA. This CDR3 reads CSVVAGGGREQFF. In DNA form, the CDR3 reads TGCAGCGTTGTGGCCGGGGGCGGGAGGGAGCAGTTCTTC.

This chain uses TRBV7-3 with TRBJ1-1; D is ambiguous. CDR3 length: 13 amino acids. V was pared by 5 bases and J by 0 bases, with 7 bases between. Germline assignment: CDR1 SGHTA and CDR2 FQGTGA. The CDR3 region is CASSVNMNTEAFF. The DNA for the CDR3 is TGTGCCAGCAGCGTAAATATGAACACTGAAGCTTTCTTT.

This chain connects TRBV28 to TRBJ2-7, with TRBD2 identical over 10 bases. V was clipped by 8 bases and J by 2 bases; unmatched bases: 6. Germline CDR1 is MDHEN and CDR2 is SYDVKM. The length of the CDR3 is 14 residues. CDR3 nucleotides: TGTGCCAGCCTAAAGCGGGAGGGGACCTACGAGCAGTACTTC. Amino acids: CASLKREGTYEQYF.

This clonotype was seen more than once but under ten times. The gene calls are TRBV11-2 and TRBJ2-1; D unclear. The V and J ends lost 0 bases and 9 bases respectively, with 6 bases between them. In germline, CDR1 is SGHAT, CDR2 FQNNGV. The CDR3 contains 12 residues. CDR3 sequence reads: CASSLDGPEQFF. CDR3 DNA: TGTGCCAGCAGCTTAGACGGACCTGAGCAGTTCTTC.